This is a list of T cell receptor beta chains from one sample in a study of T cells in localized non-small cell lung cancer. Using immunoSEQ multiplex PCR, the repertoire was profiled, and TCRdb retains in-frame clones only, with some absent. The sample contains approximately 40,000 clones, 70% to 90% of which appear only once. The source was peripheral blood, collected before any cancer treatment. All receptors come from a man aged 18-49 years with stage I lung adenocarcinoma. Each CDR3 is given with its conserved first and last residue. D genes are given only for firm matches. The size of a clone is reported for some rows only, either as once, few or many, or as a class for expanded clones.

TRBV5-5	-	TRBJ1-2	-	TGTGCCAGCAGCTTAGATGGGGGGAGCTATGGCTACACCTTC	CASSLDGGSYGYTF
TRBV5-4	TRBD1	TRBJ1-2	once	TGTGCCAGCAGCTCTCCGGGACAGGGTTTTGGCTACACCTTC	CASSSPGQGFGYTF
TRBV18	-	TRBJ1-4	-	TGTGCCAGCTCACCAAGCGTCATGAGGGCACCTAATGAAAAACTGTTTTTT	CASSPSVMRAPNEKLFF
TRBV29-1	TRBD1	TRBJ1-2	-	TGCAGCGCTAAAGAGGGGGCCCCCTATGGCTACACCTTC	CSAKEGAPYGYTF
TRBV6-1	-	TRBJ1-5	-	TGTGCCAGCAGTGAAGCGGGAGGCAGGGTGAGGAGCAATCAGCCCCAGCATTTT	CASSEAGGRVRSNQPQHF
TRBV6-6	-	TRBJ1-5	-	TGTGCCAGCAGCTCAGGTTATGGGGCGCCCCAGCATTTT	CASSSGYGAPQHF
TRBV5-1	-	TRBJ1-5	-	TGCGCCAGCAGTCTGGAGGTCGATCAGCCCCAGCATTTT	CASSLEVDQPQHF
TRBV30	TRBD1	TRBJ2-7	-	TGTGCCTGGAGTGTGGGGACAGACAGCTCCTACGAGCAGTACTTC	CAWSVGTDSSYEQYF
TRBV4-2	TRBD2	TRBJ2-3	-	TGTGCCAGCAGCCTGCGCCCGAGGACTAGCGGGGGGGTGGGGAATACAGATACGCAGTATTTT	CASSLRPRTSGGVGNTDTQYF
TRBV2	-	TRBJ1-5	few	TGTGCCAGCCGCCCGGACAGTAATCAGCCCCAGCATTTT	CASRPDSNQPQHF
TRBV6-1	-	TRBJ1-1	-	TGTGCCAGCAGTGAACCCGGGACCGTGAACACTGAAGCTTTCTTT	CASSEPGTVNTEAFF
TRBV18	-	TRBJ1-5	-	TGTGCCGGTACGGGGGGGCAGGGAAGGTTTAGCAATCAGCCCCAGCATTTT	CAGTGGQGRFSNQPQHF
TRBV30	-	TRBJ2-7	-	TGTGCCTGGGAGGCGACAGAGTCCTACGAGCAGTACTTC	CAWEATESYEQYF
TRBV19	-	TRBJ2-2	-	TGTGCCAGTAGTATCGCCAGGGTGAACACCGGGGAGCTGTTTTTT	CASSIARVNTGELFF
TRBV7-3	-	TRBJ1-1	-	TGTGCCAGCAGCCCCTTCGGGACAAATGGTGGGAACACTGAAGCTTTCTTT	CASSPFGTNGGNTEAFF
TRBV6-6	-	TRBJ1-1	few	TGTGCCAGCAGCGTAAGGGGGAGCACTGAAGCTTTCTTT	CASSVRGSTEAFF
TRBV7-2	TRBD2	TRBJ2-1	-	TGTGCCAGCAGCCCAGGGCGGGGGGATTCCTACAATGAGCAGTTCTTC	CASSPGRGDSYNEQFF
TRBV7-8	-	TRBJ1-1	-	TGTGCCAGCAGCTTAGCGCAGGGCGCCAGGAACACTGAAGCTTTCTTT	CASSLAQGARNTEAFF
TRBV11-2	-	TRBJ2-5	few	TGTGCCAGCAGCTCCCTTAGTAGCCAAGAGACCCAGTACTTC	CASSSLSSQETQYF
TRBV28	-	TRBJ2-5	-	TGTGCCAGCAGTTTACGGACAGTTCCTGCGATAGAGACCCAGTACTTC	CASSLRTVPAIETQYF